This TCR beta chain was captured in a study of blood T cells in healthy people across ages. Together with a sample-barcoded 5' primer, a J-beta primer mix was included in a second PCR lasting roughly 6 to 12 cycles. With 12 random nucleotides, a template-switch adaptor tagged each individual cDNA molecule. In TCRdb, the 5' RACE reads were re-called with MiXCR into one record per CDR3 protein. The table includes over 1,500,000 distinct CDR3 sequences, 35% to 50% detected once. This clonotype was counted only a few times. Its cognate antigen is unknown. The germline V gene has CDR1 SEHNR and CDR2 FQNEAQ (reference sequence). The CDR3 runs 12 residues. Deletions cut 4 bases from V and 10 bases from J, with 11 bases between. Broader study findings: Researchers said unsorted PBMCs prevented a conclusive naive versus antigen-experienced comparison. Higher diversity and more naive CD4+ cells were features of long-lived donors, compared to aged donors.

Sequenced material: blood. The sequence was obtained from a human donor in good health. The rearrangement joins TRBV7-9 to TRBJ2-1; D is ambiguous. CDR3 amino acids: CASSSVLGEQFF. In DNA, the CDR3 is TGTGCCAGCAGCTCAGTGCTAGGGGAGCAGTTCTTC.